These 18 T cell receptor beta chains were sequenced from one sample in a study of T cell responses to AZD1222 COVID-19 vaccine. The repertoire was sequenced with immunoSEQ multiplex PCR; TCRdb's copy has only in-frame clones and lacks some. Seen here are 55,000 to 65,000 clones, 80% to 90% observed once, and the top ten hold over 13%. This material consisted of peripheral blood, taken on day 0 of AZD1222 vaccination. The receptor source for this set is an adult in good health.

J is TRBJ2-2 and V is TRBV29-1; no firm D call. This CDR3 comprises 15 residues. Germline-derived CDR1 and CDR2 are SQVTM and ANQGSEA. V was cut by 7 bases and J by 0 bases, with 15 bases left in between. The CDR3 coding sequence is TGCAGCGGATTGGGCAGTCCCGCGAACACCGGGGAGCTGTTTTTT. Amino acids: CSGLGSPANTGELFF.

This rearrangement joins TRBV12-5 to TRBJ1-1; D not certain. This CDR3 region has 14 residues. Trimming removed 1 base at V and 4 bases at J, with 10 bases between. CDR1 is LGHNT, CDR2 FRNRAP, per germline. CDR3 sequence (DNA): TGTGCTAGTGGTTTGGGTTTGGAGGGCACTGAAGCTTTCTTT. Protein sequence: CASGLGLEGTEAFF.

This clone was found once. The rearrangement links TRBV7-2 to TRBJ1-1; possible D gene TRBD1, 5 bases. This CDR3 is built from 14 residues. The germline gives CDR1 SGHTA, CDR2 FQGNSA. V lost 6 bases and J 1 base, leaving 12 bases between the germline ends. Here the CDR3 reads CASRKGPANTEAFF. In DNA, the CDR3 is TGTGCCAGCAGAAAGGGACCGGCGAACACTGAAGCTTTCTTT.

The DNA for the CDR3 is TGTGCCAGTAGTATTAGAGGGGTTTCCTACGAGCAGTACTTC. Translating gives CASSIRGVSYEQYF. This chain joins TRBV19 and TRBJ2-7; the D gene could be TRBD1 or TRBD2 (5 bases each). The CDR3 totals 14 residues. Trimming took 3 bases from V and 1 from J, leaving 10 bases between them. CDR1 and CDR2 from the germline V gene are LNHDA and SQIVND (reference sequence). Full variable domain (remainder filled in from reference TRBV19 and TRBJ2-7): DGGITQSPKYLFRKEGQNVTLSCEQNLNHDAMYWYRQDPGQGLRLIYYSQIVNDFQKGDIAEGYSVSREKKESFPLTVTSAQKNPTAFYLCASSIRGVSYEQYFGPGTRLTVT.

The V and J genes are TRBV15 and TRBJ1-1; 8 bases agree with TRBD1. Germline loops: CDR1 LNHNV, CDR2 YYDKDF (reference sequence). The CDR3 contains 14 residues. The junction had 5 bases not matched to a gene; V was cut back by 8 bases and J by 0 bases. The CDR3 region is CATADRGMNTEAFF. Written as DNA, the CDR3 is TGTGCCACCGCCGACAGGGGCATGAACACTGAAGCTTTCTTT. Together with reference TRBV15 and TRBJ1-1, the CDR3 gives the full variable domain: DAMVIQNPRYQVTQFGKPVTLSCSQTLNHNVMYWYQQKSSQAPKLLFHYYDKDFNNEADTPDNFQSRRPNTSFCFLDIRSPGLGDTAMYLCATADRGMNTEAFFGQGTRLTVV.

The genes are TRBV6-2 or TRBV6-3 and TRBJ2-1; D not certain. V was shortened by 2 bases and J by 3 bases, with 11 bases between the two germline ends. The CDR3 contains 15 residues. CDR1 and CDR2 (germline): MNHEY, SVGEGT. The chain's CDR3 is CASSYDQNFYNEQFF. Here the CDR3 DNA reads TGTGCCAGCAGTTACGACCAAAACTTCTACAATGAGCAGTTCTTC.

The chain employs TRBV9 and TRBJ1-1, with TRBD1 matching 9 bases. The CDR3 runs to 14 residues. The germline V gene encodes CDR1 SGDLS and CDR2 YYNGEE. V shed 3 bases, J shed 3 bases, and the junction held 3 bases outside the gene matches. The CDR3 sequence: CASSGWDRDTEAFF. The CDR3 nucleotides are TGTGCCAGCAGCGGATGGGACAGGGACACTGAAGCTTTCTTT.

The V call is TRBV2, the J call TRBJ2-3; tentatively, D is TRBD1 (6 bases). Deletions cut 6 bases from V and 0 bases from J, with 13 bases between. The germline V gene encodes CDR1 SNHLY and CDR2 FYNNEI. The CDR3 extends over 15 amino acids. In DNA, the CDR3 is TGTGCCAGCAGCGCAGGACAGAGAAGCACAGATACGCAGTATTTT. It yields the protein CASSAGQRSTDTQYF. Variable domain in full (rest from reference TRBV2 and TRBJ2-3): EPEVTQTPSHQVTQMGQEVILRCVPISNHLYFYWYRQILGQKVEFLVSFYNNEISEKSEIFDDQFSVERPDGSNFTLKIRSTKLEDSAMYFCASSAGQRSTDTQYFGPGTRLTVL.

The V gene is TRBV7-3, the J gene TRBJ2-7; no clear D gene. V lost 5 bases to trimming and J lost 4 bases, with 12 bases between them. CDR1 is SGHTA and CDR2 is FQGTGA in the germline V gene. CDR3 length: 13 residues. This CDR3 reads CASSLTDGYEQYF. Written as DNA, the CDR3 is TGTGCCAGCAGCCTGACGGACGGATACGAGCAGTACTTC.

This rearrangement joins TRBV24-1 to TRBJ2-2; 7 bases are a match to TRBD1. CDR3 length: 15 amino acids. The V segment lost 7 bases and the J segment 1 base; nucleotides outside the gene matches: 5. Germline V gene data show CDR1 as KGHDR and CDR2 as SFDVKD. In DNA form, the CDR3 reads TGTGCCACCAGATCGACAGGGATGAACACCGGGGAGCTGTTTTTT. Residues: CATRSTGMNTGELFF.

The chain employs TRBV9 and TRBJ2-1, with 8 bases matching TRBD1. Germline CDR1 is SGDLS and CDR2 is YYNGEE. V shed 0 bases and J 8 bases; nucleotides not matched to a gene: 10. CDR3 length: 16 residues. CDR3 in amino acids: CASSVGGTGGMDEQFF. CDR3 nucleotide sequence: TGTGCCAGCAGCGTAGGGGGGACAGGAGGGATGGATGAGCAGTTCTTC.

V gene TRBV9 combines with J gene TRBJ2-7; D is uncertain. Germline lookup yields CDR1 SGDLS and CDR2 YYNGEE. This CDR3 region has 14 residues. Trimming removed 1 base at V and 3 bases at J, with 11 bases between. CDR3: CASSVNVQVYEQYF. CDR3 bases: TGTGCCAGCAGCGTAAACGTTCAGGTCTACGAGCAGTACTTC.

The chain combines TRBV2 with TRBJ2-7; no clear D. The germline gives CDR1 SNHLY, CDR2 FYNNEI. The V end lost 3 bases, the J end lost 4 bases, and 4 bases lay between the germline ends. This CDR3 has 11 amino acids. CDR3 region: CASSDRYEQYF. Here the CDR3 DNA reads TGTGCCAGCAGTGATCGTTACGAGCAGTACTTC.

This clone was observed a handful of times. This chain connects TRBV7-8 to TRBJ2-2, with no clear D. With 4 bases removed from V and 7 bases from J, the gap between germline ends came to 13 bases. This CDR3 contains 14 residues. The V gene's germline CDR1 is SGHVS and CDR2 FQNEAQ. The CDR3 protein is CASSSLWGGGELFF. The CDR3 DNA reads as TGTGCCAGCAGCTCCCTCTGGGGTGGCGGGGAGCTGTTTTTT.

The chain has TRBV29-1 and TRBJ1-1; weak D call: TRBD1 (5 bases). This CDR3 has 12 residues. Trimming removed 7 bases from V and 1 base from J, with 10 bases in between. Germline V gene sequence: CDR1 SQVTM, CDR2 ANQGSEA. The CDR3: CSAGPPNTEAFF. The CDR3 DNA is TGCAGCGCGGGACCCCCGAACACTGAAGCTTTCTTT.

The chain has TRBV4-1 and TRBJ1-5; D is possibly TRBD1 (5 bases). This CDR3 is 15 amino acids long. The V gene lost 0 bases and the J gene lost 5 bases, with 11 bases spanning the gap. The germline V gene encodes CDR1 MGHRA and CDR2 YSYEKL. CDR3 coding DNA: TGCGCCAGCAGCCAAGATGGGGCAGAGGATCAGCCCCAGCATTTT. Amino acid sequence: CASSQDGAEDQPQHF.

The genes are TRBV7-9 and TRBJ2-5; 8 bases match TRBD2. CDR3 size: 15 residues. V gave up 7 bases and J gave up 3 bases; unmatched junction bases: 10. Germline V gives CDR1 SEHNR, CDR2 FQNEAQ (reference sequence). CDR3 sequence: CASTGRSGGEETQYF. In DNA form, the CDR3 reads TGTGCCAGCACGGGGAGGAGCGGGGGTGAAGAGACCCAGTACTTC.

As DNA, the CDR3 is TGTGCCAGCAGTACCCCGGGGACAGGGGAAGAGACCCAGTACTTC. Residues: CASSTPGTGEETQYF. The chain is built from TRBV28 and TRBJ2-5; the match to TRBD1 covers 10 bases. Germline V gene lookup returns CDR1 MDHEN and CDR2 SYDVKM. The CDR3 is 15 residues long. The V segment lost 5 bases and the J segment 3 bases; nucleotides outside the gene matches: 6.